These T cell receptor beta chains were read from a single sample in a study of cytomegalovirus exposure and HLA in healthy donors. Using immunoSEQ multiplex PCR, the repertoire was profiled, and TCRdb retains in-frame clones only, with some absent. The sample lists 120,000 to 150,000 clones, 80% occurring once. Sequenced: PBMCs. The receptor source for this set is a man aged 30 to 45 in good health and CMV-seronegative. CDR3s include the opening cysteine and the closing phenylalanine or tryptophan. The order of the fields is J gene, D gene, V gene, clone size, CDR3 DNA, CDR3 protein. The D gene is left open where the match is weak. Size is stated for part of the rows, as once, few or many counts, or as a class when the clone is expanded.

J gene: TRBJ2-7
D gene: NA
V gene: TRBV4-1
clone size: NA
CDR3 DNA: TGCGCCAGCAGCCAACCCCTAGGCGGGTCCGAGCAGTACTTC
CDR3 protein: CASSQPLGGSEQYF

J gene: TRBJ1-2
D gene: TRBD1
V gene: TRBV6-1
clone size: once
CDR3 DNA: TGTGCCAGCACTGACAGGGATGGCTACACCTTC
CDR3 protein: CASTDRDGYTF

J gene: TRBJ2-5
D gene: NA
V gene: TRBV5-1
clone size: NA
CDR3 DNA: TGCGCCAGCAGCTTGATGAGCGGATCTTTACAAGAGACCCAGTACTTC
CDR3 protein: CASSLMSGSLQETQYF

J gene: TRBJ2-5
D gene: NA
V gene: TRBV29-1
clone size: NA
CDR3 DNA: TGCAGCGTTGTCGGGGGAGGAAGGCAAGAGACCCAGTACTTC
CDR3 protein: CSVVGGGRQETQYF

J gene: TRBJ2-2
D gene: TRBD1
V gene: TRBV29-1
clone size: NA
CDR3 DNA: TGCAGCGTCCTGGCCCAGACAGGGCTGGCCGGGGAGCTGTTTTTT
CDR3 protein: CSVLAQTGLAGELFF

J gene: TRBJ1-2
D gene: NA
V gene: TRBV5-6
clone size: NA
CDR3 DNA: TGTGCCAGCAGCACCCGACGCAGGGATAGGGATGGCTACACCTTC
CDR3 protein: CASSTRRRDRDGYTF

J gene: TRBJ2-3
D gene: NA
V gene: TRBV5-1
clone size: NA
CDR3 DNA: TGCGCCAGCAGCTTGGTGTGGGCGCAAGGTACAGATACGCAGTATTTT
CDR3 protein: CASSLVWAQGTDTQYF

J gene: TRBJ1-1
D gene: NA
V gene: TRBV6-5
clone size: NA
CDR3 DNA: TGTGCCAGCAGTTACTACCTCACAGGGAAATACACTGAAGCTTTCTTT
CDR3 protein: CASSYYLTGKYTEAFF

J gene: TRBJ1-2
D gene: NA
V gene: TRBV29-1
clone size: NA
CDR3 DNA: TGCAGCGTTGGTTCGGGCGGAGGCTATGGCTACACCTTC
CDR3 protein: CSVGSGGGYGYTF

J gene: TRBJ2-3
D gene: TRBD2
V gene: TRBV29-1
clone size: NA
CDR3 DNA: TGCAGCGTTCCTAGCGGGGGGGTAGATACGCAGTATTTT
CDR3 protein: CSVPSGGVDTQYF

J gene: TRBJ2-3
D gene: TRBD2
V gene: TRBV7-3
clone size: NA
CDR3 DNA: TGTGCCAGCAGCCCTGGGACTAGCGGGAGGTTGTCAGATACGCAGTATTTT
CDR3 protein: CASSPGTSGRLSDTQYF

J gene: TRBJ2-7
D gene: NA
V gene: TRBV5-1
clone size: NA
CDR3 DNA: TGCGCCAGCAGAGTCAGGGCCGCTACCGGCGAGCAGTACTTC
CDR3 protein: CASRVRAATGEQYF

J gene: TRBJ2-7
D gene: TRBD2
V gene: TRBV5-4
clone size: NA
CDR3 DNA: TGTGCCAGCAGCACCGGGACTAGCGGGACCTACGAGCAGTACTTC
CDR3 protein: CASSTGTSGTYEQYF

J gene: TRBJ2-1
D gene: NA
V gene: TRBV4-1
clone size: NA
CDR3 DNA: TGCGCCAGCAGCCAAGAAGGGGCGGGGGCTTCCTCGGATGAGCAGTTCTTC
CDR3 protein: CASSQEGAGASSDEQFF

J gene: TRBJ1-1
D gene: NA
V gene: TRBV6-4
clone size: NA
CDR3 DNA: TGTGCCAGCAGTGTTACAGGGAGGGTAGGTGAAGCTTTCTTT
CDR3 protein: CASSVTGRVGEAFF

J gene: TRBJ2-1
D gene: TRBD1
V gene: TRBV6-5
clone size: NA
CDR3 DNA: TGTGCCAGCAGTCTCTGGACAGGGAAAAGTGAGCAGTTCTTC
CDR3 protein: CASSLWTGKSEQFF

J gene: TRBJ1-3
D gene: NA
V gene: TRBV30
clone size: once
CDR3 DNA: TGTGCCTGGAGTCCAGGGGCCCTACTCTCTGGAAACACCATATATTTT
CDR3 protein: CAWSPGALLSGNTIYF

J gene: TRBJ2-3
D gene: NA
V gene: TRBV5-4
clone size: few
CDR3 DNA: TGTGCCAGCAGCTTGGCGGTCTTGAGCACAGATACGCAGTATTTT
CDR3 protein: CASSLAVLSTDTQYF

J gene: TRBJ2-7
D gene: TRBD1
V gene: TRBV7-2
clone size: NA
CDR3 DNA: TGTGCCAGCAGCCCGAACTGGGACAGATCCACCTACGAGCAGTACTTC
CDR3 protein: CASSPNWDRSTYEQYF

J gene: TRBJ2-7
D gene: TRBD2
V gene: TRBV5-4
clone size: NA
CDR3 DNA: TGTGCCAGCACCTGGGGGGGAGGCGGCTCCTACGAGCAGTACTTC
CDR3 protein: CASTWGGGGSYEQYF

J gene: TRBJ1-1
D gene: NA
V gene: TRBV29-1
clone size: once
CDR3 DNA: TGCAGCGGCCAGGGTTATAACACTGAAGCTTTCTTT
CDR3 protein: CSGQGYNTEAFF

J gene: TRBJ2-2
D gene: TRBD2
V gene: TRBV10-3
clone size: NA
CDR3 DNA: TGTGCCGCCAGCGGGGGGCTTAGCTCCAACACCGGGGAGCTGTTTTTT
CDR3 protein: CAASGGLSSNTGELFF

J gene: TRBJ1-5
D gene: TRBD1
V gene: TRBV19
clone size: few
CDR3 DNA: TGTGCCAGTAGTATCCGCCGGGACAGGGTGGGTCAGCCCCAGCATTTT
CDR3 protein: CASSIRRDRVGQPQHF

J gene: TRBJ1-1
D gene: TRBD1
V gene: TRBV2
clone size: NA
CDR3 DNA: TGTGCCAGCAGGGGGACAGAGATGAACACTGAAGCTTTCTTT
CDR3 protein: CASRGTEMNTEAFF

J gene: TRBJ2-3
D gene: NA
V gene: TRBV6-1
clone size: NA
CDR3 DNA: TGTGCCAGCAGGGACAGTTTAAGCACAGATACGCAGTATTTT
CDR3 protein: CASRDSLSTDTQYF

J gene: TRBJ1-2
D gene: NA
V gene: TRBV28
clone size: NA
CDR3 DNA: TGTGCCAGCAGTTTGCCAGGGAGGGGCGGCTACACCTTC
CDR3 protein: CASSLPGRGGYTF

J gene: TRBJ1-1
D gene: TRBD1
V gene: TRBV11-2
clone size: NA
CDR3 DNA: TGTGCCAGCAGCTTACGGACAGGGATGGCCACTGAAGCTTTCTTT
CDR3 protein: CASSLRTGMATEAFF

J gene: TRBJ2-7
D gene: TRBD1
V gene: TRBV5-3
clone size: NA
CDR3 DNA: TGTGCCAGAAGCGTTACCGGGACAGGGGAGGGGGAATCCAGCTCCTACGAGCAGTACTTC
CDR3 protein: CARSVTGTGEGESSSYEQYF

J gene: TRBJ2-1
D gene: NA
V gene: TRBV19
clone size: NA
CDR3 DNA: TGTGCCAGTAGTCTGGACAGCAGCTCCTACAATGAGCAGTTCTTC
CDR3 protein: CASSLDSSSYNEQFF

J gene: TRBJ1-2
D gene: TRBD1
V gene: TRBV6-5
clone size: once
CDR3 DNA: TGTGCCAGCAGTTATACAGGGGCTATTGATGGCTACACCTTC
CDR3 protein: CASSYTGAIDGYTF

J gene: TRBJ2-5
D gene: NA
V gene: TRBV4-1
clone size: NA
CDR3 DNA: TGCGCCAGCAGCCAAGATCGAGAGACCCAGTACTTC
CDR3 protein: CASSQDRETQYF

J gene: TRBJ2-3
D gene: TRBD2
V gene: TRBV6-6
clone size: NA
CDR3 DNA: TGTGCCAGCACTCGGGGGGGCACAGATACGCAGTATTTT
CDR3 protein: CASTRGGTDTQYF

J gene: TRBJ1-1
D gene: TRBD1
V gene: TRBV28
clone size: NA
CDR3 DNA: TGTGCCAGCAGTTTCTTCTTATCAGGGGGCTCGGGCACTGAAGCTTTCTTT
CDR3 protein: CASSFFLSGGSGTEAFF

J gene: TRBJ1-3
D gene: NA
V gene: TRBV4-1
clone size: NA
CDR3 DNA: TGCGCCAGCAGCCAAGAGGGCTTCCAGAGCTCTGGAAACACCATATATTTT
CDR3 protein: CASSQEGFQSSGNTIYF

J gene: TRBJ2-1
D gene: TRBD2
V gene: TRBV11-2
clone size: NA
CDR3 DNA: TGTGCCAGCAGCTCGCCTAGCGGCGCAACTTACAATGAGCAGTTCTTC
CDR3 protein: CASSSPSGATYNEQFF

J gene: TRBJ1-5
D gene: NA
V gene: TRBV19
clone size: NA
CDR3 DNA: TGTGCCAGTAGGGCAAGCAATCAGCCCCAGCATTTT
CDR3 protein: CASRASNQPQHF

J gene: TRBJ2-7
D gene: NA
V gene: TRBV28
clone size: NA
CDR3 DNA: TGTGCCAGCAGGGACATTCTCCTCTACGAGCAGTACTTC
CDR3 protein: CASRDILLYEQYF

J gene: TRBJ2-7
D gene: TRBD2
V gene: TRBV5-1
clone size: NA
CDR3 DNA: TGCGCCACTTCCCCGTGGGCGGGAGGGGGCTACGAGCAGTACTTC
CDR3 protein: CATSPWAGGGYEQYF

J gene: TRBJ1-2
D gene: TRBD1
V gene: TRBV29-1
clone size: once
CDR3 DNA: TGCAGCGTTGATCTAACAGGGGGCTATGGCTACACCTTC
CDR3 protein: CSVDLTGGYGYTF

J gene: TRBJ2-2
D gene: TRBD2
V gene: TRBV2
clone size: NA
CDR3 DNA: TGTGCCAGCAGGGAAGACCTTTTAGCGGGGGGGAACACCGGGGAGCTGTTTTTT
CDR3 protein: CASREDLLAGGNTGELFF

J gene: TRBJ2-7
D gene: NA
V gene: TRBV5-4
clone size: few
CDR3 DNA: TGTGCCAGCAGCTTGTGGCAGGGATGGGGCGAGCAGTACTTC
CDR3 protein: CASSLWQGWGEQYF

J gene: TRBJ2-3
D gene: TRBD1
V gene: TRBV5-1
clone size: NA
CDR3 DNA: TGCGCCAGCAGCTTGGTAAGACAGGGGGTGAGCACAGATACGCAGTATTTT
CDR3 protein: CASSLVRQGVSTDTQYF

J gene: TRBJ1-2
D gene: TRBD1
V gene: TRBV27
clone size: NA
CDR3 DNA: TGTGCCAGCAGGCCGACAGGGAACTATGGCTACACCTTC
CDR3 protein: CASRPTGNYGYTF

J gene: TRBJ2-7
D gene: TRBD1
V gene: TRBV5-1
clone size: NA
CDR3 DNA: TGCGCCAGCAGCTTGGGTACGGGGACAGGGCCAGCCTACGAGCAGTACTTC
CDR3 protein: CASSLGTGTGPAYEQYF

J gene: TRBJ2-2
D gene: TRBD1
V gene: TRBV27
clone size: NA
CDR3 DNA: TGTGCCAGCAAGGGACAGGGAGGCACCGGGGAGCTGTTTTTT
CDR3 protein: CASKGQGGTGELFF

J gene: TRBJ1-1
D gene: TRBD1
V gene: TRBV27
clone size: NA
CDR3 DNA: TGTGCCAGCAGTTTAGTCGGGGGGACAGGCCTTGAAGCTTTCTTT
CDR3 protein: CASSLVGGTGLEAFF

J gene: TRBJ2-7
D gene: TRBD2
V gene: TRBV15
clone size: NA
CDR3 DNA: TGTGCCACCAGCAGAGATCTCTCATCACTAGCGGGAAGGGAGCAGTACTTC
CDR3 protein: CATSRDLSSLAGREQYF

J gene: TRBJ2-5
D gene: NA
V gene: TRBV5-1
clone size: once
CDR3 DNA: TGCGCCAGCAGCCTGGGGGCTGGCCAAGAGACCCAGTACTTC
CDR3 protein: CASSLGAGQETQYF

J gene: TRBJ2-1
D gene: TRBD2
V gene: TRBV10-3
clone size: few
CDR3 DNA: TGTGCCATCAGTGAGTCGGAAGCGGGAGCGTACTACAATGAGCAGTTCTTC
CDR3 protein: CAISESEAGAYYNEQFF

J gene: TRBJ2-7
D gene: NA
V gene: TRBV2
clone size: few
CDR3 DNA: TGTGCCAGCAGTGAGGGGGACATCTCCCCCGGCGAGCAGTACTTC
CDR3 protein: CASSEGDISPGEQYF

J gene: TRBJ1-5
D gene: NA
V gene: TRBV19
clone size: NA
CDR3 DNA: TGTGCCAGTAGTGGTCAATTTCGGAGGAATCAGCCCCAGCATTTT
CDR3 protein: CASSGQFRRNQPQHF

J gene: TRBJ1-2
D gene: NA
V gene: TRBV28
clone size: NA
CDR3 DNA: TGTGCCAGCAGTATCCTTCTTCGGGGAGGTTATGGCTACACCTTC
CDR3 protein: CASSILLRGGYGYTF

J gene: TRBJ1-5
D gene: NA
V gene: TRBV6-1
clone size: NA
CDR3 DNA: TGTGCCAGCCGTCAGGTAGCGGGGGGCAATCAGCCCCAGCATTTT
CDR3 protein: CASRQVAGGNQPQHF

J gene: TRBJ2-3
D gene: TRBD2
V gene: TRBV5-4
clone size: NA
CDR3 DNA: TGTGCCAGCAGCCCCGGACTAGCGGGAGTGGAGGCAGATACGCAGTATTTT
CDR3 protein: CASSPGLAGVEADTQYF

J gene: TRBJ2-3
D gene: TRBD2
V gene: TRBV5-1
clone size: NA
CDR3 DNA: TGCGCCAGCAGCTTGGCGGTAGCGGGGGCAGATACGCAGTATTTT
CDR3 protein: CASSLAVAGADTQYF

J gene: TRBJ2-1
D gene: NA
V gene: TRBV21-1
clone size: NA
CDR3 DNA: TGTGCCAGCAGCAAGGACAGGGCCACGATTTACAATGAGCAGTTCTTC
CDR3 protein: CASSKDRATIYNEQFF

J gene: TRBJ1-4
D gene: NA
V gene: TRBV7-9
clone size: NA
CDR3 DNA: TGTTCCAGCAGCTTAGCGAACAGGGTACCTAATGAAAAACTGTTTTTT
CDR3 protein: CSSSLANRVPNEKLFF